Following are 30 T cell receptor beta chains from one sample sequenced in a study of cytomegalovirus exposure and HLA in healthy donors. It was with 60 Vbeta and 13 Jbeta primers that the PCR ran. The data were produced by immunoSEQ multiplex PCR, yet TCRdb's version contains in-frame clones alone and is incomplete. The sample carries about 82,000 clones, 74% recorded once. Input material: PBMCs. These receptor sequences come from a man aged 30-40 years in good health and CMV-seropositive.

This clone was found once. The V call is TRBV28, the J call TRBJ1-2, with 8 bases identical to TRBD1. CDR3 length: 15 residues. Trimming removed 7 bases from V and 2 bases from J; junction bases left unmatched: 9. The germline V gene has CDR1 MDHEN and CDR2 SYDVKM. The CDR3 loop is CASTIPTGVNYGYTF. The CDR3 DNA follows: TGTGCCAGCACCATCCCGACAGGGGTGAACTATGGCTACACCTTC.

The chain recombines TRBV4-1 with TRBJ1-1, with D uncertain. This CDR3 has 13 residues. Germline V CDR1 and CDR2: MGHRA, YSYEKL. V was clipped by 2 bases and J by 7 bases, with 11 bases between them. This CDR3 reads CASSQRSVREAFF. DNA for the CDR3: TGCGCCAGCAGCCAACGGAGTGTACGTGAAGCTTTCTTT.

The chain couples TRBV10-3 to TRBJ2-7; TRBD1 agrees at 7 bases. The CDR3 covers 13 residues. Germline values: CDR1 ENHRY, CDR2 SYGVKD. The ends lost 5 bases at V and 3 bases at J; junction bases unmatched: 4. The CDR3 region is CAISPGTDYEQYF. DNA of the CDR3: TGTGCCATCAGTCCCGGGACAGACTACGAGCAGTACTTC.

The genes are TRBV7-3 and TRBJ2-1, with 7 bases aligning to TRBD2. Germline loops: CDR1 SGHTA, CDR2 FQGTGA. J gave up 0 bases and V 5 bases, and 10 bases lay outside the gene matches. This CDR3 spans 17 amino acids. CDR3 in amino acids: CASSPRDGGSSYNEQFF. In DNA, the CDR3 is TGTGCCAGCAGCCCGAGAGACGGGGGGTCCTCCTACAATGAGCAGTTCTTC.

The chain combines TRBV9 with TRBJ2-7, with TRBD1 identical over 7 bases. The junction had 6 bases not matched to a gene; V was cut back by 0 bases and J by 3 bases. The CDR3 runs 15 residues. The germline CDR1 and CDR2 sequences are SGDLS and YYNGEE. The CDR3 nucleotides are TGTGCCAGCAGCGTAGGGGGGACAGATCGCTACGAGCAGTACTTC. It codes for CASSVGGTDRYEQYF.

This clone turned up a few times. The rearrangement joins TRBV5-1 to TRBJ2-1, with D perhaps matching TRBD2 (5 bases). Trimming took off 2 bases at V and 0 bases at J, with 15 bases between the two ends. The CDR3 consists of 17 residues. Germline V gene sequence: CDR1 SGHRS, CDR2 YFSETQ. CDR3 DNA sequence: TGCGCCAGCAGCTTCGATCTGAGGGAGAGCTCCTACAATGAGCAGTTCTTC. Amino acid sequence: CASSFDLRESSYNEQFF.

The chain links TRBV30 to TRBJ2-7; D ambiguous. V was trimmed by 0 bases and J by 1 base, leaving 7 bases between them. The length of the CDR3 is 13 residues. CDR1 and CDR2 (germline): GTSNPN, SVGIG (reference sequence). In DNA form, the CDR3 reads TGTGCCTGGAGTGTGAGCTATTCCTACGAGCAGTACTTC. Its translation: CAWSVSYSYEQYF. The full variable domain, its missing parts supplied by reference TRBV30 and TRBJ2-7, is SQTIHQWPATLVQPVGSPLSLECTVEGTSNPNLYWYRQAAGRGLQLLFYSVGIGQISSEVPQNLSASRPQDRQFILSSKKLLLSDSGFYLCAWSVSYSYEQYFGPGTRLTVT.

Comment on this clone: At one boundary the junction diverges from the germline segment, which might be a read error. The CDR3 reads CASSPGIQETQYF. Written as DNA, the CDR3 is TGTGCTAGCAGCCCCGGTATTCAAGAGACCCAGTACTTC. The genes are TRBV7-7 and TRBJ2-5; D uncertain. This CDR3 has 13 amino acids. Germline loops: CDR1 SSHAT, CDR2 FNYEAQ (reference sequence). The full variable domain, its missing parts supplied by reference TRBV7-7 and TRBJ2-5, is GAGVSQSPRYKVTKRGQDVTLRCDPISSHATLYWYQQALGQGPEFLTYFNYEAQPDKSGLPSDRFSAERPEGSISTLTIQRTEQRDSAMYRCASSPGIQETQYFGPGTRLLVL.

The genes are TRBV5-1 and TRBJ2-3, with D perhaps TRBD2 (5 bases). This CDR3 comprises 16 residues. Between the trimmed V and J ends, which lost 5 bases and 2 bases, there was a span of 18 bases. Germline loops: CDR1 SGHRS, CDR2 YFSETQ. The CDR3 bases are TGCGCCAGCAGTCTGGAGGCAGGACCTATCACAGATACGCAGTATTTT. It yields the protein CASSLEAGPITDTQYF.

V gene TRBV14 combines with J gene TRBJ2-3; D perhaps matches TRBD1 (5 bases). The CDR3 totals 17 residues. Looked up from germline, CDR1 is SGHDN and CDR2 is FVKESK. V lost 6 bases, J lost 0 bases, and 19 bases lay in between. CDR3 loop: CASSLSLGAPSTDTQYF. The CDR3 region has the DNA TGTGCCAGCAGTCTCTCACTTGGGGCTCCTAGCACAGATACGCAGTATTTT. Drawing the rest from reference TRBV14 and TRBJ2-3, the complete variable domain is EAGVTQFPSHSVIEKGQTVTLRCDPISGHDNLYWYRRVMGKEIKFLLHFVKESKQDESGMPNNRFLAERTGGTYSTLKVQPAELEDSGVYFCASSLSLGAPSTDTQYFGPGTRLTVL.

This chain uses TRBV2 with TRBJ1-4; TRBD1 aligns across 7 bases. J lost 7 bases, V lost 6 bases, and 11 bases had no gene match. This CDR3 spans 15 amino acids. CDR1 and CDR2 (germline): SNHLY, FYNNEI. CDR3 DNA: TGTGCCAGCAGGGGATCGGACAGGACTCGTGAAAAACTGTTTTTT. Its protein is CASRGSDRTREKLFF.

In regard to this clone: One junction end does not reproduce the germline sequence, and a read error may be involved. This chain links TRBV7-7 with TRBJ2-1; D gene ambiguous. The CDR3 loop spans 13 amino acids. Per the germline V gene, CDR1 is SSHAT and CDR2 is FNYEAQ (reference sequence). The CDR3 protein is CASSSSRTGEQFF. The CDR3 bases are TGTGCTAGCAGCTCCTCGCGAACCGGGGAGCAGTTCTTC.

The V and J genes are TRBV5-8 and TRBJ1-1; tentative D call: TRBD1 (5 bases). This CDR3 is built from 14 residues. With 2 bases removed from V and 3 bases from J, the gap between germline ends came to 11 bases. Germline CDR1 SGHTS, CDR2 YDEGEE. The CDR3 DNA reads as TGTGCCAGCAGCTTCCGGGGGAGAGACACTGAAGCTTTCTTT. Its translation is CASSFRGRDTEAFF.

This clone was seen only once. CDR3 nucleotide sequence: TGTGCCAGCAGCTTAGTCAGGGAAGAGACTGGAAACACCATATATTTT. Translation: CASSLVREETGNTIYF. The chain links TRBV7-8 to TRBJ1-3, with a possible D match to TRBD1 (5 bases). The V end lost 1 base, the J end lost 2 bases, and 12 bases lay between the germline ends. Germline V gene data show CDR1 as SGHVS and CDR2 as FQNEAQ. The length of the CDR3 is 16 residues.

This chain's CDR3 is CASSRPGHSAKNIQYF. The DNA of the CDR3 is TGCGCCAGCAGCCGCCCGGGACATTCAGCCAAAAACATTCAGTACTTC. This chain connects TRBV4-1 to TRBJ2-4; a possible D gene is TRBD1 (6 bases). The V gene lost 4 bases and the J gene lost 0 bases, with 13 bases spanning the gap. The CDR3 is 16 amino acids. Per the germline V gene, CDR1 is MGHRA and CDR2 is YSYEKL.

The chain employs TRBV4-3 and TRBJ2-1, with 10 positions matching TRBD2. In germline, CDR1 is LGHNA, CDR2 YSLEER. The V segment lost 3 bases and the J segment 6 bases; nucleotides outside the gene matches: 8. This CDR3 has 16 amino acids. CDR3 amino acids: CASSHLAGASSNEQFF. Written as DNA, the CDR3 is TGCGCCAGCAGCCACCTAGCGGGAGCCTCTAGCAATGAGCAGTTCTTC.

Remarks on this clone: A junction end diverges from the germline sequence, so it may reflect a read error. The rearrangement joins TRBV4-1 to TRBJ1-2; D unresolved. This CDR3 region has 13 residues. Per the germline V gene, CDR1 is MGHRA and CDR2 is YSYEKL. CDR3 region: CASSQVQVDGYPF. The DNA for the CDR3 is TGCGCCAGCAGCCAAGTCCAGGTTGATGGCTACCCCTTC.

CDR3 loop: CASSELTASYNEQFF. Here the CDR3 DNA reads TGTGCCAGCAGTGAACTGACAGCTTCCTACAATGAGCAGTTCTTC. The chain joins TRBV6-1 to TRBJ2-1; D perhaps matches TRBD1 (5 bases). Germline V CDR1 and CDR2: MNHNS, SASEGT. The V gene lost 2 bases and the J gene lost 1 base, with 9 bases spanning the gap. The CDR3 totals 15 residues.

The chain joins TRBV28 to TRBJ2-7, with 11 bases identical to TRBD1. V trimming: 8 bases; J trimming: 3 bases; junction bases outside the gene matches: 18. The CDR3 has 18 amino acids. Germline V CDR1 and CDR2: MDHEN, SYDVKM. Here the CDR3 reads CASGLDRGRRGGYYEQYF. DNA for the CDR3: TGTGCCAGCGGATTGGACAGGGGGCGTCGCGGGGGCTACTACGAGCAGTACTTC. The full variable domain, with the rest looked up from reference TRBV28 and TRBJ2-7, is DVKVTQSSRYLVKRTGEKVFLECVQDMDHENMFWYRQDPGLGLRLIYFSYDVKMKEKGDIPEGYSVSREKKERFSLILESASTNQTSMYLCASGLDRGRRGGYYEQYFGPGTRLTVT.

CDR3 DNA: TGTGCCTGGAGTAGGACAGGAGATGGCACAGATACGCAGTATTTT. This codes for CAWSRTGDGTDTQYF. J is TRBJ2-3 and V is TRBV30; 7 bases align to TRBD1. The CDR3 has 15 amino acids. The germline V gene has CDR1 GTSNPN and CDR2 SVGIG (reference sequence). Trimming at V came to 2 bases and at J to 1 base, leaving 6 bases not matched to a gene.

The chain's CDR3 is CASSQDRTGRSGELFF. The CDR3 nucleotides are TGCGCCAGCAGCCAAGACCGGACAGGGAGGTCCGGGGAGCTGTTTTTT. The chain couples TRBV4-1 to TRBJ2-2; TRBD1 agrees at 8 bases. V lost 0 bases to trimming and J lost 6 bases; unmatched junction nucleotides: 6. Germline assignment: CDR1 MGHRA and CDR2 YSYEKL. The CDR3 has 16 amino acids.

The chain is built from TRBV28 and TRBJ1-1; unclear D gene. V lost 6 bases, J lost 0 bases, and 17 bases lay in between. Germline assignment: CDR1 MDHEN and CDR2 SYDVKM. The CDR3 totals 16 residues. CDR3 nucleotides: TGTGCCAGCAGCCCGTGGGAGGGCATGATGAACACTGAAGCTTTCTTT. Amino acids: CASSPWEGMMNTEAFF.

V usage is TRBV5-1 and J usage is TRBJ2-7; 10 bases fit TRBD2. This CDR3 is built from 14 residues. V was clipped by 5 bases and J by 6 bases; unmatched bases: 8. From germline, CDR1 is SGHRS and CDR2 YFSETQ. This CDR3 is CASRSSGREGEQYF. In DNA form, the CDR3 reads TGCGCCAGCAGGTCTAGCGGGAGAGAGGGCGAGCAGTACTTC.

The chain links TRBV7-9 to TRBJ1-4; no firm D call. The CDR3 is made up of 14 amino acids. V was clipped by 1 base and J by 5 bases, with 8 bases between them. Germline loops: CDR1 SEHNR, CDR2 FQNEAQ (reference sequence). The CDR3 region has the DNA TGTGCCAGCAGCTTAGATCTGGGCAATGAAAAACTGTTTTTT. As protein: CASSLDLGNEKLFF.

A few counts support this clone. The chain uses TRBV28 and TRBJ2-1; 9 bases are a match to TRBD2. Per the germline V gene, CDR1 is MDHEN and CDR2 is SYDVKM. Trimming at V came to 5 bases and at J to 3 bases, leaving 14 bases not matched to a gene. CDR3 length equals 18 residues. CDR3 amino acids: CASSPLKGSGSYYNEQFF. The CDR3 DNA is TGTGCCAGCAGTCCCCTAAAAGGTAGCGGGAGCTACTACAATGAGCAGTTCTTC.

The CDR3: CASSVGWDSTWEQYF. Written as DNA, the CDR3 is TGTGCCAGCAGCGTAGGATGGGACAGTACCTGGGAGCAGTACTTC. This chain uses TRBV9 with TRBJ2-7; 7 bases fit TRBD1. Germline CDR1 reads SGDLS; CDR2 reads YYNGEE. With 0 bases clipped from V and 7 bases from J, the junction kept 10 bases outside the gene matches. This CDR3 comprises 15 residues.

The CDR3 DNA reads as TGTGCCACCAGCTTCGGACAGGGCTACGAGCAGTACTTC. It encodes CATSFGQGYEQYF. The chain is built from TRBV15 and TRBJ2-7; 8 positions agree with TRBD1. This CDR3 comprises 13 residues. Looked up from germline, CDR1 is LNHNV and CDR2 is YYDKDF (reference sequence). Trimming at V came to 5 bases and at J to 3 bases, leaving 3 bases not matched to a gene.

There are a few counts of this clone. The chain employs TRBV2 and TRBJ1-6, with D possibly TRBD1 on 5 matching bases. Germline-derived CDR1 and CDR2 are SNHLY and FYNNEI. V lost 3 bases, J lost 13 bases, and 16 bases lay in between. The CDR3 consists of 14 residues. CDR3 amino acids: CASSDRDPGGPLHF. CDR3 nucleotides: TGTGCCAGCAGTGATCGGGACCCCGGAGGGCCCCTCCACTTT.

This chain connects TRBV18 to TRBJ2-7; D is perhaps TRBD2 (6 bases). CDR1 is KGHSH, CDR2 LQKENI, per germline. Between the trimmed V and J ends, which lost 2 bases and 4 bases, there was a span of 6 bases. The CDR3 spans 12 residues. This chain's CDR3 is CASSPGGYEQYF. CDR3 bases: TGTGCCAGCTCACCAGGGGGGTACGAGCAGTACTTC. The full variable domain, with the rest looked up from reference TRBV18 and TRBJ2-7, is NAGVMQNPRHLVRRRGQEARLRCSPMKGHSHVYWYRQLPEEGLKFMVYLQKENIIDESGMPKERFSAEFPKEGPSILRIQQVVRGDSAAYFCASSPGGYEQYFGPGTRLTVT.

J is TRBJ2-7 and V is TRBV4-3; 8 bases match TRBD2. With V trimmed by 2 bases and J by 0 bases, 3 bases remained unmatched. Per germline, CDR1 LGHNA and CDR2 YSLEER. This CDR3 spans 15 amino acids. The chain's CDR3 is CASSQWRGASYEQYF. CDR3 DNA: TGCGCCAGCAGCCAATGGCGGGGGGCCTCCTACGAGCAGTACTTC.